Listed below are T cell receptor beta chains from one sample, sequenced in a study of T cells in Graves' hyperthyroidism and ophthalmopathy. Using its own MiXCR run on the multiplex PCR reads, TCRdb lists one record per CDR3 protein. The sample carries approximately 530,000 distinct CDR3 sequences, about 20% recorded once. Specimen: blood. These receptors all stem from a man between 40 and 49 years old with Graves' ophthalmopathy. CDR3s include the opening cysteine and the closing phenylalanine or tryptophan. Fields, in order: D gene, J gene, V gene, clone size, CDR3 protein, CDR3 DNA. A D gene is named only where the DNA matches it firmly. Some rows have no size entry. The others give once, few or many, or a class for an expanded clone.

TRBD2,TRBJ2-7,TRBV28,many,CASTSGLALEQYF,TGTGCCAGCACATCGGGACTAGCTCTCGAGCAGTACTTC
NA,TRBJ1-2,TRBV19,NA,CASSLRESYGYTF,TGTGCCAGTAGTCTCAGGGAGTCCTATGGCTACACCTTC
TRBD1,TRBJ2-7,TRBV2,many,CASSALQGASAEQYF,TGTGCCAGCAGCGCCTTACAGGGGGCGTCGGCCGAGCAGTACTTC
NA,TRBJ2-3,TRBV11-1,NA,CASSFSRLGVDTQYF,TGTGCCAGCAGCTTCAGTCGGTTAGGGGTGGATACGCAGTATTTT
NA,TRBJ2-1,TRBV7-2,many,CASKAGYLNEQFF,TGTGCCAGCAAAGCGGGCTATCTCAATGAGCAGTTCTTC
NA,TRBJ1-6,TRBV20-1,few,CSASRETHNSPLHF,TGCAGTGCTAGCCGGGAGACACATAATTCACCCCTCCACTTT
NA,TRBJ2-7,TRBV7-9,many,CASSVTYEQYF,TGTGCCAGCAGTGTAACCTACGAGCAGTACTTC
NA,TRBJ2-1,TRBV9,many,CASSVGFDNEQFF,TGTGCCAGCAGCGTAGGGTTCGACAATGAGCAGTTCTTC
NA,TRBJ2-1,TRBV20-1,few,CSAGNRVGRNEQFF,TGCAGTGCTGGGAACAGGGTCGGTCGAAATGAGCAGTTCTTC
NA,TRBJ1-2,TRBV9,NA,CASSVEGSSNYGYTF,TGTGCCAGCAGCGTTGAGGGATCCTCTAACTATGGCTACACCTTC
NA,TRBJ1-2,TRBV6-1,NA,CASSRERGYGYTF,TGTGCCAGCAGTCGGGAGCGGGGCTATGGCTACACCTTC
TRBD2,TRBJ2-5,TRBV28,many,CASSPSGRYQETQYF,TGTGCCAGCAGCCCTAGCGGGAGGTACCAAGAGACCCAGTACTTC
TRBD2,TRBJ2-1,TRBV29-1,many,CSVERGLAGVNEQFF,TGCAGCGTTGAAAGAGGACTAGCGGGAGTAAATGAGCAGTTCTTC
TRBD2,TRBJ2-1,TRBV28,many,CASSFLPGAGGGYNEQFF,TGTGCCAGCAGTTTCCTCCCCGGGGCGGGAGGAGGCTACAATGAGCAGTTCTTC
TRBD2,TRBJ2-7,TRBV30,NA,CAWWGLAGGEQYF,TGTGCCTGGTGGGGACTAGCGGGGGGAGAGCAGTACTTC
TRBD1,TRBJ1-2,TRBV4-1,NA,CASSQNDRGYGYTF,TGCGCCAGCAGCCAAAACGACAGGGGATATGGCTACACCTTC
NA,TRBJ1-1,TRBV30,NA,CAWSFLVVSGKAFF,TGTGCCTGGAGTTTTCTGGTGGTCTCTGGTAAAGCTTTCTTT
NA,TRBJ2-5,TRBV6-1,NA,CASSEFGETQYF,TGTGCCAGCAGTGAATTCGGGGAGACCCAGTACTTC
TRBD1,TRBJ2-1,TRBV11-2,many,CASSPEQGATYNEQFF,TGTGCCAGCAGCCCGGAACAGGGGGCAACCTACAATGAGCAGTTCTTC
NA,TRBJ2-7,TRBV28,many,CASTLTGRDYEQYF,TGTGCCAGCACCCTCACCGGACGGGACTACGAGCAGTACTTC
NA,TRBJ1-1,TRBV5-1,NA,CASSLDGPRTEAFF,TGCGCCAGCAGCTTGGACGGTCCTCGGACTGAAGCTTTCTTT
TRBD2,TRBJ2-7,TRBV5-5,NA,CASSVAGELPEQYF,TGTGCCAGCAGCGTAGCGGGAGAGCTCCCCGAGCAGTACTTC
NA,TRBJ1-4,TRBV9,NA,CASSVEGAVATNEKLFF,TGTGCCAGCAGCGTGGAAGGGGCGGTTGCAACTAATGAAAAACTGTTTTTT
TRBD1,TRBJ2-7,TRBV2,once,CASSLATGFLYEQYF,TGTGCCAGCAGCTTGGCGACAGGGTTTCTCTACGAGCAGTACTTC
TRBD1,TRBJ2-5,TRBV7-8,many,CASLRDRVGQETQYF,TGTGCCAGCCTTCGGGACAGGGTAGGCCAAGAGACCCAGTACTTC
NA,TRBJ2-3,TRBV3-1,many,CASSQDHQGTDTQYF,TGTGCCAGCAGCCAAGATCACCAGGGGACAGATACGCAGTATTTT
NA,TRBJ2-2,TRBV6-5,NA,CASSYDTTRNTGELFF,TGTGCCAGCAGTTACGATACGACTAGAAACACCGGGGAGCTGTTTTTT
NA,TRBJ1-3,TRBV6-1,NA,CASRGAGGNTIYF,TGTGCCAGCAGAGGGGCAGGAGGAAACACCATATATTTT
NA,TRBJ2-7,TRBV29-1,NA,CSADQGIPPYEQYF,TGCAGCGCAGACCAGGGGATCCCCCCCTACGAGCAGTACTTC
TRBD1,TRBJ1-5,TRBV12-3/TRBV12-4,few,CASSRQGGLNQPQHF,TGTGCCAGCAGCCGACAGGGGGGACTCAATCAGCCCCAGCATTTT
NA,TRBJ2-1,TRBV11-2,many,CASSPPGTYNEQFF,TGTGCCAGCAGCCCTCCCGGGACTTACAATGAGCAGTTCTTC
NA,TRBJ1-1,TRBV30,many,CAWSQGRNTEAFF,TGTGCCTGGAGCCAGGGAAGGAACACTGAAGCTTTCTTT
NA,TRBJ1-1,TRBV20-1,NA,CSASDSHTEAFF,TGCAGTGCTAGTGACTCTCACACTGAAGCTTTCTTT
TRBD2,TRBJ2-1,TRBV20-1,few,CSARVGTSGSDEQFF,TGCAGTGCTAGGGTCGGGACTAGCGGGAGTGATGAGCAGTTCTTC
TRBD1,TRBJ1-2,TRBV2,few,CASSTTPGQTTYGYTF,TGTGCCAGCAGTACGACACCGGGACAGACGACCTATGGCTACACCTTC
NA,TRBJ2-7,TRBV12-3/TRBV12-4,NA,CASSFPGNPYEQYF,TGTGCCAGCAGTTTTCCGGGGAATCCTTACGAGCAGTACTTC
NA,TRBJ1-5,TRBV6-2/TRBV6-3,many,CASSFLWTVRSNQPQHF,TGTGCCAGCAGTTTCCTTTGGACAGTCCGGAGCAATCAGCCCCAGCATTTT
NA,TRBJ2-1,TRBV29-1,many,CSASARAAEQFF,TGCAGCGCCAGCGCCAGGGCGGCTGAGCAGTTCTTC
NA,TRBJ1-5,TRBV12-3/TRBV12-4,many,CASSDSNQPQHF,TGTGCCAGCAGTGATAGCAATCAGCCCCAGCATTTT
NA,TRBJ2-4,TRBV7-3,NA,CASSLNWGNIQYF,TGTGCCAGCAGCTTAAACTGGGGAAACATTCAGTACTTC